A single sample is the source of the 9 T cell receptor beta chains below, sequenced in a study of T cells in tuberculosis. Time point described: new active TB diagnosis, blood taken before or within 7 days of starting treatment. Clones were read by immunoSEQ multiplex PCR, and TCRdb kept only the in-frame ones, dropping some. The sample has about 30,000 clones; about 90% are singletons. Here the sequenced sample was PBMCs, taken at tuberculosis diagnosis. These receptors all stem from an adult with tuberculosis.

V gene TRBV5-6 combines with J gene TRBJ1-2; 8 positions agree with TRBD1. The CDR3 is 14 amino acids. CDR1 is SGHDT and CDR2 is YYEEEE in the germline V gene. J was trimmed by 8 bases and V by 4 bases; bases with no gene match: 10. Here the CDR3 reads CASSPDRVAEGYTF. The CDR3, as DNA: TGTGCCAGCAGCCCGGACAGGGTCGCTGAGGGCTACACCTTC. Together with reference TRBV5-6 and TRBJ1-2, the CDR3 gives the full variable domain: DAGVTQSPTHLIKTRGQQVTLRCSPKSGHDTVSWYQQALGQGPQFIFQYYEEEERQRGNFPDRFSGHQFPNYSSELNVNALLLGDSALYLCASSPDRVAEGYTFGSGTRLTVV.

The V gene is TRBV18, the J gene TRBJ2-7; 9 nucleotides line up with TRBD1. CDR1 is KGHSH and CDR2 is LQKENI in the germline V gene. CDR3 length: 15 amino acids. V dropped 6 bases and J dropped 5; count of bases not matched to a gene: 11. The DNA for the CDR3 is TGTGCCAGCTCGACTACGGGACAGGGATTCCACGAGCAGTACTTC. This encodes CASSTTGQGFHEQYF.

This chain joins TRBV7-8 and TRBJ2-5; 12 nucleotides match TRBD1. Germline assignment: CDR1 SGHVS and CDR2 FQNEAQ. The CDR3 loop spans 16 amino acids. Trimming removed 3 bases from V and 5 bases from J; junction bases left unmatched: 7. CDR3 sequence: CASSFALGTGGETQYF. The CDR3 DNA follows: TGTGCCAGCAGCTTTGCTCTGGGGACAGGGGGCGAGACCCAGTACTTC.

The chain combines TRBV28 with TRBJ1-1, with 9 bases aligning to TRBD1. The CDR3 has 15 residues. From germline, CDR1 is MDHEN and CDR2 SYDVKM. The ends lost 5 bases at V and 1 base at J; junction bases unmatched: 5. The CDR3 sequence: CASSHRGLGNTEAFF. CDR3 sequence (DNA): TGTGCCAGCAGTCACAGGGGGCTCGGGAACACTGAAGCTTTCTTT.

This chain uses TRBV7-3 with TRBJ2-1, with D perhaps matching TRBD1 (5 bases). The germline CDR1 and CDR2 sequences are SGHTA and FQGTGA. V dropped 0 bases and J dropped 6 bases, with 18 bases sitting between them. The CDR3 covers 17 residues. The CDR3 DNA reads TGTGCCAGCAGCTTAACGGGGCGAGGAAGGAAGGCCAATGAGCAGTTCTTC. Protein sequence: CASSLTGRGRKANEQFF.

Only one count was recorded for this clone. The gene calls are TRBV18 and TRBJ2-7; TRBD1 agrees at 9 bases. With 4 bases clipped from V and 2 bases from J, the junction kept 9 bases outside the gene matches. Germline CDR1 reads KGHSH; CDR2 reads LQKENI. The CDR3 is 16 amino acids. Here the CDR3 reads CASSLSGQGPTYEQYF. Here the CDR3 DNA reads TGTGCCAGCTCACTCTCGGGACAGGGTCCTACCTACGAGCAGTACTTC.

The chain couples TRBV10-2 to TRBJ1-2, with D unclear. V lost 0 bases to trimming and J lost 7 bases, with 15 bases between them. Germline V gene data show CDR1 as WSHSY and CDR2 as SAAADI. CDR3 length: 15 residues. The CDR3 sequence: CASSESGSTIRGYTF. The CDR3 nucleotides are TGCGCCAGCAGTGAGTCCGGGAGTACCATACGTGGCTACACCTTC.

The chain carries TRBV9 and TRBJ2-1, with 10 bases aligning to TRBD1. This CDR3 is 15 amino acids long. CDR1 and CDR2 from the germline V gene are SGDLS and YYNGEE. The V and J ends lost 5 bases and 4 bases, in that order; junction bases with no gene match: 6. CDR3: CASRAPGQGYNEQFF. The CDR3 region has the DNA TGTGCCAGCAGAGCTCCGGGACAGGGGTACAATGAGCAGTTCTTC.

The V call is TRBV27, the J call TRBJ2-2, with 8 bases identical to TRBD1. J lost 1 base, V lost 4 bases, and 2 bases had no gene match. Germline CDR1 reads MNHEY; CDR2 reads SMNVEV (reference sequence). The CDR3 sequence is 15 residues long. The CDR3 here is CASSSQGENTGELFF. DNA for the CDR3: TGTGCCAGCAGTTCACAGGGGGAGAACACCGGGGAGCTGTTTTTT.